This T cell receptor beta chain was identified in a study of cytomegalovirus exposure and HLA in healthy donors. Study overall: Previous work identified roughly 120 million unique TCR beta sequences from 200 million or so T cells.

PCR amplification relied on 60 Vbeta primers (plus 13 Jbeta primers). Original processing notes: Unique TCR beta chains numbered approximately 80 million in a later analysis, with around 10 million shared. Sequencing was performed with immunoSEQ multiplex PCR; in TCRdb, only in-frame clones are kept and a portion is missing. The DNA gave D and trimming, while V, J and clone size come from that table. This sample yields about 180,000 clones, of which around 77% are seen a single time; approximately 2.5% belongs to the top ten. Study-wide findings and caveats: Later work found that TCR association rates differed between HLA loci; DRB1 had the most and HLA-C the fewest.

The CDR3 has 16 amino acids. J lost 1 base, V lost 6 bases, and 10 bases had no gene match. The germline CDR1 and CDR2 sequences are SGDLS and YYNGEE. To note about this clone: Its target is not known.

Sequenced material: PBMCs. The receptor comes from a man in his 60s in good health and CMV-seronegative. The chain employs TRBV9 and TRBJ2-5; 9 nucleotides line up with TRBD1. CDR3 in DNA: TGTGCCAGCATCCGACCGGGACAGGGTATCCAAGAGACCCAGTACTTC. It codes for CASIRPGQGIQETQYF.